The 30 T cell receptor beta chains below come from one sample, sequenced in a study of T cell repertoires in cytomegalovirus infection. TCRdb re-called the reads through MiXCR, storing one row per CDR3 protein. There are around 190,000 distinct CDR3 sequences in the sample; 14% occur only once, and 25% to 30% lies in the top ten. The sequenced sample was PBMCs. These receptors were taken from a human donor in good health (CMV status not recorded). Some clones in this sample may be carry-over from other donors' samples.

The chain combines TRBV13 with TRBJ1-4; tentative D call: TRBD1 (6 bases). Trimming removed 5 bases at V and 8 bases at J, with 15 bases between. Germline V gene lookup returns CDR1 PRHDT and CDR2 FYEKMQ (reference sequence). The CDR3 consists of 14 residues. DNA of the CDR3: TGTGCCAGCAGCCTACGGTCGCAGGGGGAAAAACTGTTTTTT. As protein: CASSLRSQGEKLFF.

The chain combines TRBV10-3 with TRBJ1-6; 7 bases are a match to TRBD1. The CDR3 contains 14 residues. Germline values: CDR1 ENHRY, CDR2 SYGVKD. V gave up 4 bases and J gave up 7 bases; unmatched junction bases: 4. The chain's CDR3 is CAISAGTENSPLHF. The DNA of the CDR3 is TGTGCCATCAGTGCCGGGACAGAGAATTCACCCCTCCACTTT.

This clonotype was counted a few times. V is TRBV19 and J is TRBJ1-2, with 8 nucleotides matching TRBD1. V shed 6 bases, J shed 4 bases, and the junction held 10 bases outside the gene matches. The CDR3 has 15 residues. Germline V gene data show CDR1 as LNHDA and CDR2 as SQIVND (reference sequence). This CDR3 is CASSPLEGTGYGYTF. For the CDR3, the DNA is TGTGCCAGTAGCCCTCTTGAGGGGACAGGCTATGGCTACACCTTC.

This rearrangement joins TRBV20-1 to TRBJ2-7; either TRBD1 or TRBD2 may fit D (5 bases each). The V end was cut by 5 bases, the J end by 0 bases, with 11 bases between. CDR1 and CDR2 (germline): DFQATT, SNEGSKA (reference sequence). CDR3 length: 13 amino acids. The CDR3 DNA reads as TGCAGTGCTCCCGGGACCAACTCCTACGAGCAGTACTTC. It is translated as CSAPGTNSYEQYF.

V usage is TRBV28 and J usage is TRBJ2-7; 8 positions agree with TRBD1. The CDR3 has 14 residues. Germline CDR1 reads MDHEN; CDR2 reads SYDVKM. V lost 4 bases to trimming and J lost 3 bases; unmatched junction nucleotides: 5. This CDR3 reads CASSYQGAGYEQYF. CDR3 coding DNA: TGTGCCAGCAGTTATCAGGGGGCAGGCTACGAGCAGTACTTC.

This rearrangement joins TRBV7-2 to TRBJ1-2; 7 bases fit TRBD1. Trimming cost V 4 bases and J 7 bases; bases outside gene matches: 9. The CDR3 is 14 residues long. Germline CDR1 SGHTA, CDR2 FQGNSA. CDR3 protein: CASSSERTGGGYTF. The CDR3 bases are TGTGCCAGCAGCTCCGAACGGACAGGCGGTGGCTACACCTTC.

This clonotype was counted a few times. The V and J genes are TRBV7-3 and TRBJ1-5, with 7 positions matching TRBD1. V was pared by 5 bases and J by 2 bases, with 15 bases of the junction left unmatched. Germline CDR1 reads SGHTA; CDR2 reads FQGTGA. CDR3 length: 18 amino acids. This CDR3 reads CASSPSPHRGKGNQPQHF. The DNA of the CDR3 is TGTGCCAGCAGCCCGTCTCCTCACAGGGGTAAAGGCAATCAGCCCCAGCATTTT.

V is TRBV6-6 and J is TRBJ1-6, with TRBD1 as a possible D gene (6 bases). CDR3 length: 15 amino acids. Germline CDR1 MNHNY, CDR2 SVGAGI (reference sequence). Trimming stripped 3 bases from V and 6 bases from J, with 12 bases between. DNA of the CDR3: TGTGCCAGCAGTTATACGGAGGGGGGTAATTCACCCCTCCACTTT. Translated, it gives CASSYTEGGNSPLHF.

This clonotype has at least ten counts. This rearrangement joins TRBV7-8 to TRBJ1-4; D uncertain. The V end was cut by 4 bases, the J end by 5 bases, with 14 bases between. Germline V gene sequence: CDR1 SGHVS, CDR2 FQNEAQ. The CDR3 spans 15 residues. CDR3 sequence: CASSSRLGLNEKLFF. CDR3 nucleotides: TGTGCCAGCAGCTCGCGCCTCGGCCTAAATGAAAAACTGTTTTTT.

This clonotype was detected a few times. The chain links TRBV20-1 to TRBJ2-1, with D possibly called TRBD1 or TRBD2 (5 bases each). The V and J ends lost 3 bases and 9 bases respectively, with 21 bases between them. Germline CDR1 DFQATT, CDR2 SNEGSKA (reference sequence). This CDR3 has 15 amino acids. CDR3 in DNA: TGCAGTGCTAGCACAGTTTCGGGCAGGGACCGTGAGCAGTTCTTC. This codes for CSASTVSGRDREQFF.

This clonotype was recorded many times. The rearrangement links TRBV12-3 or TRBV12-4 to TRBJ2-2; 7 nucleotides line up with TRBD1. This CDR3 has 15 amino acids. V dropped 2 bases and J dropped 0; count of bases not matched to a gene: 0. Here the CDR3 DNA reads TGTGCCAGCAGTTTAACAGGGGCGAACACCGGGGAGCTGTTTTTT. It specifies CASSLTGANTGELFF.

The chain links TRBV20-1 to TRBJ2-5; 7 nucleotides agree with TRBD2. V shed 3 bases and J 3 bases; nucleotides not matched to a gene: 7. Germline V gene data show CDR1 as DFQATT and CDR2 as SNEGSKA (reference sequence). The CDR3 runs to 14 residues. As DNA, the CDR3 is TGCAGTGCTAGTCGGGCTAGCGGTAAAGAGACCCAGTACTTC. Translation gives CSASRASGKETQYF.

This clonotype was detected a few times. The V call is TRBV29-1, the J call TRBJ2-1; maybe TRBD1 (5 bases). In germline, CDR1 is SQVTM, CDR2 ANQGSEA. This CDR3 has 12 residues. V lost 3 bases, J lost 9 bases, and 12 bases lay in between. The CDR3 loop is CSVDTGDVEQFF. CDR3 sequence (DNA): TGCAGCGTTGATACAGGAGACGTTGAGCAGTTCTTC.

This clonotype was recorded at least ten times. CDR3 loop: CSAREGTGGLSPLHF. For the CDR3, the DNA is TGCAGTGCTAGAGAAGGGACAGGGGGCCTATCACCCCTCCACTTT. This chain uses TRBV20-1 with TRBJ1-6, with TRBD1 identical over 12 bases. The CDR3 totals 15 residues. The germline CDR1 and CDR2 sequences are DFQATT and SNEGSKA (reference sequence). J gave up 10 bases and V 0 bases, and 4 bases lay outside the gene matches.

This clonotype has at least ten counts. The gene calls are TRBV6-2 or TRBV6-3 and TRBJ2-1; 8 nucleotides agree with TRBD2. The V and J ends lost 6 bases and 4 bases, in that order; junction bases with no gene match: 8. There are 15 residues in the CDR3. Germline V gene lookup returns CDR1 MNHEY and CDR2 SVGEGT. CDR3 region: CASSRTRGGYNEQFF. CDR3 DNA sequence: TGTGCCAGCAGCAGGACTCGCGGGGGGTACAATGAGCAGTTCTTC.

The rearrangement joins TRBV25-1 to TRBJ1-5; TRBD1 might be the D (5 bases). V was pared by 3 bases and J by 7 bases, with 13 bases between. The CDR3 runs to 14 residues. CDR1 MGHDK and CDR2 SYGVNS come from the germline V gene. The DNA of the CDR3 is TGTGCCAGCAGTGAGGTACAGGCCGTCCAGCCCCAGCATTTT. It translates to CASSEVQAVQPQHF.

The rearrangement uses TRBV19 and TRBJ1-1, with D maybe TRBD1 (5 bases). This CDR3 is 14 amino acids long. CDR1 and CDR2 from the germline V gene are LNHDA and SQIVND (reference sequence). V lost 5 bases to trimming and J lost 6 bases, with 16 bases between them. CDR3 bases: TGTGCCAGTAGTGCGCAGGGCCCGACGGCTGAAGCTTTCTTT. This translates into CASSAQGPTAEAFF. Looking up the rest from reference TRBV19 and TRBJ1-1 gives the full variable domain: DGGITQSPKYLFRKEGQNVTLSCEQNLNHDAMYWYRQDPGQGLRLIYYSQIVNDFQKGDIAEGYSVSREKKESFPLTVTSAQKNPTAFYLCASSAQGPTAEAFFGQGTRLTVV.

This clonotype occurred many times. The chain has TRBV7-2 and TRBJ2-1; the D call may be TRBD1 or TRBD2 (5 bases each). Germline CDR1 and CDR2: SGHTA and FQGNSA. This CDR3 contains 14 residues. Trimming left V 6 bases short and J 6 bases short, with 15 bases between. The CDR3 spells CASRGDLARNEQFF. The CDR3 DNA reads as TGTGCCAGCAGGGGGGACCTCGCGCGCAATGAGCAGTTCTTC.

This clonotype was seen a few times. This chain links TRBV6-2 or TRBV6-3 with TRBJ2-2; 9 positions match TRBD2. CDR1 MNHEY and CDR2 SVGEGT come from the germline V gene. The CDR3 is 16 residues long. V lost 0 bases to trimming and J lost 5 bases; unmatched junction nucleotides: 4. CDR3 sequence: CASSYSSGSGTGELFF. CDR3 nucleotides: TGTGCCAGCAGTTACTCTAGCGGGAGTGGTACCGGGGAGCTGTTTTTT.

V gene TRBV15 combines with J gene TRBJ1-5; D uncertain. CDR3 length equals 14 residues. CDR1 and CDR2 from the germline V gene are LNHNV and YYDKDF (reference sequence). The V and J ends lost 0 bases and 9 bases respectively, with 12 bases between them. The CDR3 is CATSRDEDRSPQHF. CDR3 DNA: TGTGCCACCAGCAGAGATGAGGACCGATCGCCCCAGCATTTT. Looking up the rest from reference TRBV15 and TRBJ1-5 gives the full variable domain: DAMVIQNPRYQVTQFGKPVTLSCSQTLNHNVMYWYQQKSSQAPKLLFHYYDKDFNNEADTPDNFQSRRPNTSFCFLDIRSPGLGDTAMYLCATSRDEDRSPQHFGDGTRLSIL.

Points on this clonotype: It may be a read error: a sequence one base away is much more abundant. It is likely a read error, because the conserved phenylalanine at the end of the CDR3 is missing. The chain employs TRBV4-1 and TRBJ1-5; tentative D call: TRBD1 (6 bases). There are 15 residues in the CDR3. Germline lookup yields CDR1 MGHRA and CDR2 YSYEKL. Trimming took off 8 bases at V and 4 bases at J, with 18 bases between the two ends. The chain's CDR3 is CASSPTTGKNQPQHL. The CDR3 nucleotides are TGCGCCAGCTCCCCAACCACAGGGAAAAATCAGCCCCAGCATCTT.

This clonotype was observed a few times. The V gene is TRBV7-9, the J gene TRBJ2-1; D uncertain. V was clipped by 1 base and J by 10 bases, with 17 bases between them. Per germline, CDR1 SEHNR and CDR2 FQNEAQ (reference sequence). The CDR3 totals 15 residues. The DNA for the CDR3 is TGTGCCAGCAGCTTAGAAGGGTCAACCTACGTGGAGCAGTTCTTC. This translates into CASSLEGSTYVEQFF.

This clonotype was observed many times. The chain carries TRBV7-2 and TRBJ1-4; unclear D gene. This CDR3 has 12 amino acids. V was shortened by 7 bases and J by 4 bases, with 7 bases between the two germline ends. Germline V lookup: CDR1 SGHTA, CDR2 FQGNSA. CDR3 nucleotide sequence: TGTGCCAGCACCTGGGGTAATGAAAAACTGTTTTTT. Translating gives CASTWGNEKLFF.

At least ten counts were recorded for this clonotype. The CDR3 protein is CASSPTSGRNEQYF. The CDR3 DNA reads as TGTGCCAGCAGCCCGACTAGCGGGAGAAACGAGCAGTACTTC. V usage is TRBV7-2 and J usage is TRBJ2-7; 12 bases match TRBD2. Trimming removed 5 bases from V and 5 bases from J; junction bases left unmatched: 4. The CDR3 spans 14 residues. Germline CDR1 SGHTA, CDR2 FQGNSA. The whole variable domain, remainder taken from reference TRBV7-2 and TRBJ2-7, is GAGVSQSPSNKVTEKGKDVELRCDPISGHTALYWYRQSLGQGLEFLIYFQGNSAPDKSGLPSDRFSAERTGGSVSTLTIQRTQQEDSAVYLCASSPTSGRNEQYFGPGTRLTVT.

This clonotype was detected ten times or more. V usage is TRBV29-1 and J usage is TRBJ2-3; D remains ambiguous. The CDR3 length is 11 residues. Trimming stripped 6 bases from V and 0 bases from J, with 4 bases between. Germline V gives CDR1 SQVTM, CDR2 ANQGSEA. The CDR3 loop is CSVSSTDTQYF. CDR3 sequence (DNA): TGCAGCGTGAGTAGCACAGATACGCAGTATTTT.

The chain has TRBV5-1 and TRBJ2-1; 10 nucleotides align to TRBD1. With V trimmed by 2 bases and J by 8 bases, 16 bases remained unmatched. Germline V gene lookup returns CDR1 SGHRS and CDR2 YFSETQ. The CDR3 spans 18 residues. The CDR3 DNA reads TGCGCCAGCAGCTTAAGGACAGGGGGGGTATTAGTTGACGATGAGCAGTTCTTC. This encodes CASSLRTGGVLVDDEQFF.

This chain links TRBV5-1 with TRBJ1-5, with TRBD1 as a possible D gene (5 bases). In germline, CDR1 is SGHRS, CDR2 YFSETQ. Between the trimmed V and J ends, which lost 0 bases and 0 bases, there was a span of 10 bases. The length of the CDR3 is 16 residues. CDR3 sequence reads: CASSLGGQSSNQPQHF. As DNA, the CDR3 is TGCGCCAGCAGCTTGGGAGGACAAAGTAGCAATCAGCCCCAGCATTTT.

Note on this clonotype: This is likely a read error, given that the CDR3 carries no conserved phenylalanine or tryptophan at its end. The limits of the CDR3 on the DNA are not certain, so only TCRdb's listed CDR3 is given. The chain uses TRBV18 and TRBJ2-3; the table assigns TRBD1, which was not confirmed against the DNA. Looked up from germline, CDR1 is KGHSH and CDR2 is LQKENI. 12 amino acids form the CDR3, both terminal residues included. The CDR3: CASSPLPGTGNL.

This clonotype was seen many times. The chain employs TRBV18 and TRBJ2-2, with unresolved D. Trimming took 6 bases from V and 3 from J, leaving 8 bases between them. The CDR3 length is 13 residues. CDR1 and CDR2 (germline): KGHSH, LQKENI. The CDR3: CASSLKDTGELFF. CDR3 nucleotide sequence: TGTGCCAGCTCTCTAAAGGACACCGGGGAGCTGTTTTTT.

This clonotype has only a few counts. This chain links TRBV6-1 with TRBJ2-3; 7 bases are shared with TRBD1. Germline lookup yields CDR1 MNHNS and CDR2 SASEGT. This CDR3 spans 15 amino acids. With V trimmed by 10 bases and J by 0 bases, 10 bases remained unmatched. The CDR3, as DNA: TGTGCCACTACAGGGCCAGGGGGTAGCACAGATACGCAGTATTTT. Translating gives CATTGPGGSTDTQYF.